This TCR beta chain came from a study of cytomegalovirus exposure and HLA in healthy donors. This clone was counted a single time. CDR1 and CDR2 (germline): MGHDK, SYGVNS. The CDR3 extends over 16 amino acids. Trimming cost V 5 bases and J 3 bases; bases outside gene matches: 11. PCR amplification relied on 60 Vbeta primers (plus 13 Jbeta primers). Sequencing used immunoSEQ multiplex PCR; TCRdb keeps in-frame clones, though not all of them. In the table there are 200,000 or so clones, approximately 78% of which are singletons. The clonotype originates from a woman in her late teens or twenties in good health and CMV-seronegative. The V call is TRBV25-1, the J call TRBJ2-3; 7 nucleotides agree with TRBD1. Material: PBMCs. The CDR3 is CASSPRTGLGTDTQYF. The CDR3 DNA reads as TGTGCCAGCAGTCCCCGGACAGGCCTGGGGACAGATACGCAGTATTTT.